This TCR beta chain was found in a study of blood T cells in healthy people across ages. CDR1 is SGHRS, CDR2 YFSETQ, per germline. With 4 bases removed from V and 7 bases from J, the gap between germline ends came to 9 bases. The CDR3 sequence is 12 residues long. A second PCR, run for roughly 7 to 12 cycles, used a sample-barcoded 5' primer plus a J-beta primer mix. Researchers report that a template-switch adaptor with 12 random nucleotides tagged each cDNA molecule. TCRdb reprocessed the 5' RACE reads with MiXCR, giving one entry per CDR3 protein. The table has hundreds of thousands of distinct CDR3 sequences, around 62% seen once. This clonotype was seen repeatedly, ten times or more. Its target is not known. The study, taken as a whole, reports: Among long-lived donors, naive CD4+ cells were more numerous and diversity higher than in aged donors. One million T cells yielded diversity estimates that were considered underestimates.

The J gene is TRBJ2-1, the V gene TRBV5-1; D is ambiguous. This TCR was sampled from a man younger than 45 in good health. The specimen sequenced was blood. Here the CDR3 reads CASSALGNEQFF. In DNA, the CDR3 is TGCGCCAGCAGCGCCTTGGGAAATGAGCAGTTCTTC.